The 18 T cell receptor beta chains below were found in one sample sequenced in a study of blood T cell repertoires in COVID-19. Repertoires were generated with immunoSEQ multiplex PCR, while TCRdb's copy carries only in-frame clones and drops some. Of a few hundred thousand clones in the sample, over 80% were seen once. The sample taken for sequencing was PBMCs or T cells enriched from blood (not recorded which). All receptors come from a woman in her 40s who had recovered from COVID-19.

The V gene is TRBV3-1 (or the pseudogene TRBV3-2), the J gene TRBJ2-1; 7 bases line up with TRBD1. The length of the CDR3 is 15 residues. Germline lookup yields CDR1 LGHDT and CDR2 YNNKEL (reference sequence). The junction had 3 bases not matched to a gene; V was cut back by 0 bases and J by 4 bases. CDR3 loop: CASSQDLGQYNEQFF. CDR3 sequence (DNA): TGTGCCAGCAGCCAAGATCTGGGACAGTACAATGAGCAGTTCTTC.

The rearrangement uses TRBV28 and TRBJ2-7; TRBD2 aligns across 11 bases. From germline, CDR1 is MDHEN and CDR2 SYDVKM. Trimming at V came to 7 bases and at J to 0 bases, leaving 11 bases not matched to a gene. The CDR3 sequence is 17 residues long. CDR3 in amino acids: CASKGASGRITSYEQYF. DNA of the CDR3: TGTGCCAGCAAAGGGGCTAGCGGGAGGATAACCTCCTACGAGCAGTACTTC.

The V call is TRBV7-2, the J call TRBJ2-7, with TRBD1 identical over 7 bases. The CDR3 is 15 residues long. Trimming took 4 bases from V and 4 from J; bases not matched to a gene: 10. CDR1 and CDR2 from the germline V gene are SGHTA and FQGNSA. The CDR3 coding sequence is TGTGCCAGCAGCTACTCACCGGGACAGATATACGAGCAGTACTTC. Its translation: CASSYSPGQIYEQYF.

The CDR3 DNA sequence: TGTGCCAGCAGGCCAGGATTTTATAGCAATCAGCCCCAGCATTTT. Its protein product is CASRPGFYSNQPQHF. This chain links TRBV28 with TRBJ1-5; D gene ambiguous. This CDR3 has 15 amino acids. From germline, CDR1 is MDHEN and CDR2 SYDVKM. V dropped 6 bases and J dropped 0 bases, with 12 bases sitting between them.

The chain employs TRBV19 and TRBJ2-7; 9 nucleotides agree with TRBD1. Unmatched junction bases numbered 5, after V lost 8 bases and J lost 0 bases. Per the germline V gene, CDR1 is LNHDA and CDR2 is SQIVND (reference sequence). This CDR3 has 14 residues. This CDR3 reads CASGGQGSSYEQYF. CDR3 DNA sequence: TGTGCCAGTGGAGGACAGGGGAGCTCCTACGAGCAGTACTTC.

This chain uses TRBV28 with TRBJ1-1; D ambiguous. CDR3 length equals 16 residues. The V gene's germline CDR1 is MDHEN and CDR2 SYDVKM. V shed 6 bases and J shed 1 base, with 18 bases lying between them. CDR3 coding DNA: TGTGCCAGCAGCTCTCCGGCCCGATCAGGGAACACTGAAGCTTTCTTT. Encoded protein: CASSSPARSGNTEAFF.

The CDR3 nucleotides are TGTGCCAGCACCCCAGGGGCAGGTGGCTACACCTTC. This codes for CASTPGAGGYTF. This rearrangement joins TRBV27 to TRBJ1-2, with a possible D match to TRBD1 (6 bases). CDR1 MNHEY and CDR2 SMNVEV come from the germline V gene (reference sequence). This CDR3 is built from 12 residues. V was cut by 7 bases and J by 7 bases, with 13 bases left in between.

V and J are TRBV27 and TRBJ1-4; D gene ambiguous. CDR3 length: 16 amino acids. Germline V CDR1 and CDR2: MNHEY, SMNVEV (reference sequence). V lost 0 bases and J lost 0, with 8 bases in between. CDR3 bases: TGTGCCAGCAGTTTATCGTATGGAGCAACTAATGAAAAACTGTTTTTT. Translation gives CASSLSYGATNEKLFF.

Regarding this clone: This specimen includes other DNA sequences encoding the same CDR3. The J gene is TRBJ2-7, the V gene TRBV27; TRBD2 aligns across 14 bases. The CDR3 covers 15 residues. Unmatched junction bases numbered 4, after V lost 4 bases and J lost 5 bases. Germline CDR1 reads MNHEY; CDR2 reads SMNVEV (reference sequence). As DNA, the CDR3 is TGTGCCAGCAGTTCCGGGACTAGCGGGAGAAACGAGCAGTACTTC. Translated, it gives CASSSGTSGRNEQYF.

As DNA, the CDR3 is TGTGCCAGCAGCCCAAAGCAACAGAGCGGACCCACCTACAATGAGCAGTTCTTC. Translated, it gives CASSPKQQSGPTYNEQFF. This chain connects TRBV9 to TRBJ2-1, with a weak D call TRBD2 (5 bases). Germline V lookup: CDR1 SGDLS, CDR2 YYNGEE. This CDR3 is 18 amino acids long. V gave up 4 bases and J gave up 2 bases, with 22 bases separating them. The whole variable domain, filled in from reference TRBV9 and TRBJ2-1, reads DSGVTQTPKHLITATGQRVTLRCSPRSGDLSVYWYQQSLDQGLQFLIQYYNGEERAKGNILERFSAQQFPDLHSELNLSSLELGDSALYFCASSPKQQSGPTYNEQFFGPGTRLTVL.

V and J are TRBV15 and TRBJ2-1; TRBD1 matches 10 bases. The CDR3 contains 14 residues. Germline CDR1 and CDR2: LNHNV and YYDKDF (reference sequence). The ends lost 1 base at V and 6 bases at J; junction bases unmatched: 0. The CDR3 coding sequence is TGTGCCACCAGCAGAGGGGACAGGGGCAATGAGCAGTTCTTC. Translated, it gives CATSRGDRGNEQFF.

This chain connects TRBV6-1 to TRBJ1-1; no firm D call. Between the trimmed V and J ends, which lost 4 bases and 4 bases, there was a span of 28 bases. The CDR3 is made up of 19 amino acids. Germline CDR1 reads MNHNS; CDR2 reads SASEGT. The CDR3 DNA follows: TGTGCCAGCAGTGCAAACCAAGGGAGACCGACCATAGGTCGCACTGAAGCTTTCTTT. Translated, it gives CASSANQGRPTIGRTEAFF.

V is TRBV7-9 and J is TRBJ1-1, with D possibly being TRBD1 (6 bases). The CDR3 length is 14 residues. Germline V gene sequence: CDR1 SEHNR, CDR2 FQNEAQ (reference sequence). V lost 5 bases and J 1 base, leaving 11 bases between the germline ends. This CDR3 is CASSPQGWNTEAFF. CDR3 coding DNA: TGTGCCAGCAGCCCACAGGGATGGAACACTGAAGCTTTCTTT.

The chain carries TRBV27 and TRBJ1-5, with 7 bases identical to TRBD1. Germline V lookup: CDR1 MNHEY, CDR2 SMNVEV (reference sequence). This CDR3 has 19 residues. Unmatched junction bases numbered 17, after V lost 6 bases and J lost 0 bases. The CDR3 nucleotides read TGTGCCAGCAGCCCTTTCAGGGGGTATGGGATTTATAGCAATCAGCCCCAGCATTTT. Its translation: CASSPFRGYGIYSNQPQHF.

This rearrangement joins TRBV3-1 (or the pseudogene TRBV3-2) to TRBJ1-3, with D maybe TRBD1 (5 bases). V was cut by 4 bases and J by 4 bases, with 20 bases left in between. The germline CDR1 and CDR2 sequences are LGHDT and YNNKEL (reference sequence). The CDR3 is 17 amino acids. The CDR3 coding sequence is TGTGCCAGCAGCCCTGAGAAGGGGATCCCGGCCGGAAACACCATATATTTT. It encodes CASSPEKGIPAGNTIYF.

The chain recombines TRBV12-2 with TRBJ2-1; TRBD2, the table's D call, lacks a check against the DNA. TRBV12-2 is marked as a pseudogene. The CDR3 covers 16 residues. Here the CDR3 reads CASRPDGLAGNNEQFF. The CDR3 DNA reads as TGTGCAAGTCGCCCCGACGGACTAGCGGGGAACAATGAGCAGTTCTTC.

This chain joins TRBV28 and TRBJ2-7; D may be TRBD2 (5 bases). There are 15 residues in the CDR3. The ends were cut back, 3 bases at V and 0 bases at J, with 12 bases in the middle. In germline, CDR1 is MDHEN, CDR2 SYDVKM. In nucleotides, the CDR3 is TGTGCCAGCAGTTTCGTTCGTGGGAGCTCCTACGAGCAGTACTTC. This encodes CASSFVRGSSYEQYF.

V is TRBV7-2 and J is TRBJ2-5; 9 nucleotides line up with TRBD2. The junction had 15 bases not matched to a gene; V was cut back by 5 bases and J by 5 bases. The CDR3 sequence is 17 residues long. The V gene's germline CDR1 is SGHTA and CDR2 FQGNSA. The CDR3 sequence is CASSRGSGGRAGETQYF. The DNA for the CDR3 is TGTGCCAGCAGCCGGGGATCAGGCGGGAGGGCCGGGGAGACCCAGTACTTC.